The clone carrying this T cell receptor beta chain was counted ten times or more. The target antigen is unknown. This entry comes from a study of T cells in Graves' hyperthyroidism and ophthalmopathy. Regarding the study as a whole: Patients with ophthalmopathy were separated from those with stable hyperthyroidism by a 13 V-J model.

Researchers defined stable Graves' hyperthyroidism as no ophthalmopathy progression within 18 months. These patients, aged 18 to 65, had recently diagnosed hyperthyroidism lasting under 2 months. The source material, RNA transcripts, was used to amplify TCR beta CDR3 regions. Using the HTBI primer set, a first-round RT-PCR was run on the TCR CDR3. Each CDR3 protein is one row after TCRdb ran MiXCR on the multiplex PCR reads. Among approximately 210,000 distinct CDR3 sequences listed, roughly 18% were seen once. This CDR3 spans 13 amino acids. Germline-derived CDR1 and CDR2 are SNHLY and FYNNEI. V was cut by 4 bases and J by 3 bases, with 9 bases left in between.

The sequence came from a man in his fifties or sixties with Graves' hyperthyroidism. The chain is built from TRBV2 and TRBJ1-1; no clear D gene. Sequenced material: blood. For the CDR3, the DNA is TGTGCCAGCAGTGGCGCGGGTGACACTGAAGCTTTCTTT. Amino acid sequence: CASSGAGDTEAFF. Full variable domain (missing parts from reference TRBV2 and TRBJ1-1): EPEVTQTPSHQVTQMGQEVILRCVPISNHLYFYWYRQILGQKVEFLVSFYNNEISEKSEIFDDQFSVERPDGSNFTLKIRSTKLEDSAMYFCASSGAGDTEAFFGQGTRLTVV.